The T cell receptor (beta chain) under discussion was sequenced for a study of T cells in Graves' hyperthyroidism and ophthalmopathy. Study as a whole: Pretreatment peripheral blood was obtained at initial diagnosis. General study results and limits: Most thyroid clonotypes expanded above 0.001 were also detected in blood. Ophthalmopathy was told apart from stable hyperthyroidism by a 13 V-J model.

TCR beta CDR3 sequences were amplified from RNA transcripts. The HTBI primer set was used in a first-round RT-PCR of the TCR CDR3. TCRdb reprocessed the multiplex PCR reads via MiXCR and lists one record per CDR3 protein. The sample holds 250,000 to 350,000 distinct CDR3 sequences, approximately 16% seen once. This CDR3 has 14 amino acids. V was shortened by 7 bases and J by 6 bases, with 17 bases between the two germline ends. Orbital computed tomography, thyroid ultrasound, serum thyroxine and TRAb, and clinical symptoms together informed the diagnoses. This clonotype was counted ten times or more. What it binds is unknown.

The genes are TRBV12-3 or TRBV12-4 and TRBJ2-3; tentative D call: TRBD1 (6 bases). The sequenced material came from blood. The source is a man aged 25-40 years with Graves' hyperthyroidism. CDR3 loop: CASTKDSGYDTQYF. The CDR3 DNA follows: TGTGCCAGCACTAAGGACAGTGGGTACGATACGCAGTATTTT.